The TCR beta chain under discussion was sequenced for a study of regulatory T cells in long-lasting Graves disease. In the study overall: Positive TSH receptor antibodies alongside over 5 years of antithyroid drugs were what marked Graves' disease as persistent. The study's findings and limits: Repertoires from persistent disease leaned toward TRBV28, TRBJ1-2 and TRBJ2-5. New patients shared about 910 public clonotypes, and persistent patients shared more, with fewer than 3,500.

Notes on this clonotype: Antigen: not known.

Time point described: persistent/refractory GD, antithyroid drugs over 5 years with positive TRAb. Following extraction of RNA from PBMCs, that RNA was used to make the TCR library. Staff drew approximately 9.3 milliliters of peripheral blood into EDTA tubes. This CDR3 has 13 amino acids. Deletions cut 5 bases from V and 12 bases from J, with 19 bases between. Germline loops: CDR1 LNHDA, CDR2 SQIVND (reference sequence). Arm-PCR of CDR3 regions and iRepertoire HTBI primers were used to build TCR beta libraries. MiXCR was run by TCRdb on the multiplex PCR reads, yielding one entry per CDR3 protein. The data show around 460,000 distinct CDR3 sequences, about 20% seen once.

The sequencing here drew on peripheral blood mononuclear cells (PBMCs), taken when the disease was refractory, from a patient treated with antithyroid drugs. The genes are TRBV19 and TRBJ1-2; D unclear. The sequence derives from a female donor with Graves disease. The CDR3 bases are TGTGCCAGTAGTGCCCACCGGGGATGGCCCCACACCTTC. Translating gives CASSAHRGWPHTF.